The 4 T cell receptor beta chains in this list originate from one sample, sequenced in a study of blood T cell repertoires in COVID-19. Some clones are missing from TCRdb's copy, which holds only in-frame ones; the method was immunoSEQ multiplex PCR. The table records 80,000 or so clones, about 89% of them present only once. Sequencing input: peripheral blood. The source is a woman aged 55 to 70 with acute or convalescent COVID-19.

CDR3 sequence (DNA): TGTGCCAGCAGCCCCTACTTCTACGGGACAGGGTCGGACAATGAGCAGTTCTTC. As protein: CASSPYFYGTGSDNEQFF. The chain joins TRBV7-2 to TRBJ2-1; 9 bases align to TRBD1. J lost 5 bases, V lost 5 bases, and 16 bases had no gene match. The CDR3 covers 18 residues. Per germline, CDR1 SGHTA and CDR2 FQGNSA.

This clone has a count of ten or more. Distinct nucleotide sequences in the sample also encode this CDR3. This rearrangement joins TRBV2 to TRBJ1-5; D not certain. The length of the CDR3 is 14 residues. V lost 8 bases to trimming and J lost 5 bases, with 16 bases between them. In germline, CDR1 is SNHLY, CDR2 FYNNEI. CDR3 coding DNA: TGTGCCAGCGCAGATCTTTGGGAGGATCAGCCCCAGCATTTT. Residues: CASADLWEDQPQHF.

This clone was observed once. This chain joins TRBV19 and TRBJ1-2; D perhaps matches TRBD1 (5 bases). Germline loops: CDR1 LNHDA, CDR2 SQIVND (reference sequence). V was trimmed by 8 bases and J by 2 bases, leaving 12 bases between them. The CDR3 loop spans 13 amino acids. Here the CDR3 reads CASGLGGNYGYTF. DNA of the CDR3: TGTGCCAGTGGCTTGGGGGGGAACTATGGCTACACCTTC.

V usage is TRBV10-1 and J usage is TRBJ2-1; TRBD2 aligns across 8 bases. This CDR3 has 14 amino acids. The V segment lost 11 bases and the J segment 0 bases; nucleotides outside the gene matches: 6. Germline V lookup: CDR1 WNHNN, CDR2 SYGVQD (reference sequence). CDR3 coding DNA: TGCGCCTCCTTAACTAGCGGCTCCTACAATGAGCAGTTCTTC. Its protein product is CASLTSGSYNEQFF.